This T cell receptor beta chain was retrieved from a study of cytomegalovirus exposure and HLA in healthy donors (dated by TCRdb to 2016 to 2017). For context, the study as a whole: An earlier analysis of under 600 of the donors reported approximately 300 Gb of sequence data and 117 million unique TCR beta sequences from roughly 200 million T cells. Roughly 290 gigabases of sequencing data and around 80 million unique TCR sequences made up an early release that covered approximately 620 HLA-typed donors. Typing coverage differed by locus: A, B, C, DRB1 and DQB1 were typed in roughly 629-630 donors, DQA1 in roughly 500, DPA1 in 600 to 610, and DPB1 in just under 480. A later genetic analysis used genome-wide SNP genotypes for about 55% of the 666 donors, treating that subset as a discovery cohort. Donor age, sex, ethnicity and CMV serostatus were compiled alongside the repertoire data. Along with the roughly 700-subject first cohort, a separate validation cohort of 120 different subjects was used. Several DR-DQ haplotypes were treated as single units for association and clustering because of strong linkage in the cohort. All discovery cohort repertoires had been generated using a single sequencing platform. In the later analysis, no new phenotypic data were used to find candidate immune exposures; instead, reliance was placed on TCR beta sequences and their occurrence across donors. Among about 410 genotyped donors of the cohort, an average of roughly 230,000 unique TCR beta nucleotide sequences was sequenced per donor, of which 15% to 20% were non-productive. The aim of the study was to test whether cataloging public T cell receptors could identify signatures of past pathogen exposure. The genetic ancestry cluster associated with self-reported Caucasian donors included around 76% of the 398 genotyped donors. The T cell repertoires of under 750 subjects were profiled by immunosequencing and related to cytomegalovirus serostatus. A later analysis re-analyzed previously published TCR beta repertoires from approximately 700 donors and added high-resolution HLA genotyping to study TCR occurrence patterns. Both class I and class II loci were covered by HLA typing, at four-digit resolution. High-throughput TCR immunosequencing, statistical association of individual TCRs with disease status, and machine learning were combined to predict cytomegalovirus infection status. An earlier analysis of approximately 580 of the donors used high-throughput TCR beta sequencing to judge whether each TCR beta V gene segment behaved as functional or pseudogenic.

Notes on this clone: Its antigen is still unknown. Per-base qualities were not stored, and no clone one base away is much larger.

CDR1 and CDR2, per the germline V gene (reference sequence), are WNHNN and SYGVQD. From cysteine to phenylalanine, the CDR3 is 14 amino acids long. Only the CDR3 DNA stays, 42 bases, in frame from base 1. The germline V and J ends show losses of 3 bases and 2 bases respectively, and no gene match explains 1 base of the junction. In total, just over 650 healthy bone marrow donors made up the cohort. Cohort members were all nominally healthy when sampled, although unrecorded immune exposures were likely present. The donor was CMV seropositive and belonged to the group of around 300 seropositive cohort members. Every donor gave a peripheral blood sample, and the peripheral blood mononuclear cells from that sample were used for TCR beta sequencing. Genomic DNA was extracted from the blood cell samples with the Qiagen DNeasy Blood Extraction Kit. Beyond this particular receptor, the publication reports: The authors suggested that the approach could potentially be generalized to other disease states and immunological phenotypes. In this cohort, only TCR beta chains were sequenced, and detectable features were limited by the absence of alpha or paired-chain data. Immune exposure information for the cohort was limited to CMV serostatus. A further reported finding was that TCR beta sequences accurately predicted the HLA-A and HLA-B alleles for most subjects in the first cohort. Several of the top co-occurrence clusters appeared to be linked to parvovirus B19, influenza, CMV and Epstein-Barr virus, according to a later analysis. Because counts were too low, roughly 18 rarely observed V segments, including chromosome 9 orphons, were left out of the earlier analysis of roughly 600 of the donors. A later analysis associated 15,000 to 20,000 TCR beta sequences with specific HLA alleles at a false discovery rate of 0.05. Sequencing depth was assumed to be roughly uniform across donors in the presence/absence analyses, though that assumption may not hold. Strong co-occurrence of HLA alleles, especially DR and DQ, made assigning TCR associations to individual alleles difficult. Most TCR sequences were seen in very few donors, while some public TCRs were found in many individuals. Correlated functional status among segregating V segments might be attributable to linkage disequilibrium, but an unknown experimental factor could not be ruled out. According to a later genetic analysis, donors in an Asian-associated ancestry cluster had fewer N-insertions in productive TCRs than the roughly 670-donor mean. In an earlier analysis of 450 to 750 of the donors, most TCR beta V segments appeared in productive rearrangements about 87% or about 30% of the time, broadly matching IMGT annotations. Most CMV-associated TCR beta chains appeared to be HLA-restricted in a later analysis, and the HLA associations seemed to be driven largely by CMV exposure. V-gene and J-gene trimming of TCR beta chains was associated with a missense DCLRE1C variant in a later genetic analysis, and the association was replicated in an independent cohort. The classifier was reported to diagnose cytomegalovirus status with high specificity and sensitivity in both the original cohort and the validation cohort. Some IMGT-functional V segments, including TRBV6-2 and TRBV6-3, could not be told apart with the 87-base-pair reads, so those segments were excluded. In a later analysis, HLA-associated TCR beta chains showed more clonal expansion and lower generation probabilities than non-associated chains that were equally common. In vitro tests confirmed that a few of the cytomegalovirus-associated TCR beta chains recognize cytomegalovirus antigens. The study gave a list of under 200 TCR beta chains associated with cytomegalovirus. In a later analysis, the rate of TCR association differed among HLA loci, with DRB1 alleles having the most associated TCRs and HLA-C alleles having the fewest. Because some donors lacked HLA typing at each locus, the association tests relied only on the typed subset. A cluster of highly shared sequence variants was judged likely to represent a technical artifact of the sequencing pipeline.

The library relied on the immunoSEQ multiplex PCR assay. For the multiplex PCR, a mixture combining 60 forward primers for TCR Vbeta segments and 13 reverse primers for TCR Jbeta segments was used. The CDR3 region of rearranged TCR beta genes was amplified from genomic DNA with a multiplex PCR assay. On the Illumina HiSeq System, the amplified TCR beta libraries were sequenced as 87-base-pair reads. The authors processed their data as follows. Across the 670 or so repertoires, a later analysis counted roughly 84 million unique TCR beta chains, around 10 million of which were shared by at least two donors. Raw reads were error-corrected and collapsed into unique sequences by a nearest-neighbor algorithm in which closely related sequences were merged to remove PCR and sequencing errors. Alignment of CDR3 sequences to IMGT reference sequences was used to assign V, D and J gene segments. Each retained sequence needed at least a six-nucleotide match to both a V gene segment and a J gene segment. A rearrangement was called productive if the CDR3 had no stop codons and remained in frame with V and J, and every other rearrangement was called non-productive. CDR3 was defined according to IMGT convention as the region running from the second conserved V-encoded cysteine to the conserved J-encoded phenylalanine. The earlier analysis of 450 to 750 of the donors excluded any sequence lacking an unambiguous match to a single V gene segment. An earlier analysis of a few hundred of the donors classified V segments as functional when productive rearrangements were above 56.7% and as segregating when the standard deviation between donors was above 5%. A statistical classification framework was developed to diagnose cytomegalovirus status using the catalog of TCR beta chain sequences. In a later analysis, TCR nucleotide sequences were compared against IMGT/GENE-DB human TR gene sequences so that V and J genes could be assigned. The TCRdist pipeline was used in a later analysis to assign CDR3 sequences and most-parsimonious VDJ recombination scenarios. A later analysis defined each TCR beta chain by its CDR3 amino acid sequence plus V-gene family, and excluded reads lacking a unique V-gene family. In a later analysis, 550 to 650 highly shared, low-generation-probability nucleotide sequences were removed to address suspected cross-contamination and a sequencing artifact. In a later analysis, a clonal expansion index for each public chain was calculated from normalized within-repertoire ranks of inferred template counts. Generation probabilities in a later analysis came from a VDJ recombination model fitted to out-of-frame rearrangements, and those results were checked against IGoR. In a later analysis, TCR-TCR, TCR-HLA and TCR-CMV co-occurrence was scored with hypergeometric tests, and a repertoire-size bias correction was applied to TCR pairs. A later analysis estimated false discovery rates by permuting HLA or CMV assignments 20 times. In a later analysis, co-occurring TCRs were grouped using DBSCAN, and TCRdist sequence similarity was added for clustering within HLA-allele-positive subsets. Repertoires with fewer than 30,000 or more than 120,000 public chains were left out of co-occurrence clustering, as were roughly five repertoires with anomalous nucleotide sharing. The immuneACCESS repertoire file appears here via TCRdb, limited to in-frame rearrangements. These files lack a portion of the clones; in checked studies, under half of the deficit traces to unresolved V genes, and the cause of the others is not known. The V and J calls and clone size were taken over from that table, and D and trimming were inferred from the DNA. A total of approximately 56,000 clones appear in this sample, about 70% of them only once. The ten most abundant clones make up around 21% of the sample.

The sequenced sample consisted of PBMCs. The clonotype comes from a woman in her fifties or sixties in good health and CMV-seropositive. The V and J segments used are TRBV10-1 and TRBJ2-7; 10 bases in the junction line up with TRBD2. The DNA sequence follows: TGCGCCAGCAGTGAACTAGCGGGAACCTACGAGCAGTACTTC. It encodes CASSELAGTYEQYF.